This T cell receptor (beta chain) was recorded in a study of response to subunit inactivated influenza vaccine. V lost 0 bases and J lost 10, with 11 bases in between. The CDR3 runs 13 residues. CDR1 and CDR2 from the germline V gene are SGHRS and YFSETQ. MiXCR, run by TCRdb on the RT-PCR reads, gives a single entry per CDR3 protein. The sample comprises about 780,000 distinct CDR3 sequences, about a fifth of which are singletons, and around 9.9% rests with the top ten. The rearrangement joins TRBV5-1 to TRBJ1-5, with D perhaps matching TRBD1 (5 bases). The sequences come from PBMCs from blood, collected 5 days after vaccination. The clonotype was recovered from a man over 45 who received an inactivated influenza vaccine. DNA for the CDR3: TGCGCCAGCAGCTTGGGAGGGGCTAATCCCCAGCATTTT. Its protein is CASSLGGANPQHF.